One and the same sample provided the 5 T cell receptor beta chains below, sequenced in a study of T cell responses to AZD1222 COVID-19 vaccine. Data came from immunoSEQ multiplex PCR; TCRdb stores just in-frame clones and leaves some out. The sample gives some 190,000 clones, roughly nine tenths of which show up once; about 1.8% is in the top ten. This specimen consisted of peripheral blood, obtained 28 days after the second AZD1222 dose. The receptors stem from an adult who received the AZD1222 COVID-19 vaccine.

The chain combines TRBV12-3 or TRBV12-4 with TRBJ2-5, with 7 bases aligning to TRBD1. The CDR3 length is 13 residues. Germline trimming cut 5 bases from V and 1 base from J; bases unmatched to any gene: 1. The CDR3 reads CASSRDSQETQYF. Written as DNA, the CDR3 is TGTGCCAGCAGTCGGGACAGCCAAGAGACCCAGTACTTC.

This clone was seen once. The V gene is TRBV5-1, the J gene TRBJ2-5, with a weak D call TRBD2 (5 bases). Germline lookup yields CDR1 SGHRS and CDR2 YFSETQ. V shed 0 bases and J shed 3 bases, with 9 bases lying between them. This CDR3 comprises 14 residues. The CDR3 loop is CASSLAFGEETQYF. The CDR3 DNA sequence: TGCGCCAGCAGCTTGGCATTCGGGGAAGAGACCCAGTACTTC.

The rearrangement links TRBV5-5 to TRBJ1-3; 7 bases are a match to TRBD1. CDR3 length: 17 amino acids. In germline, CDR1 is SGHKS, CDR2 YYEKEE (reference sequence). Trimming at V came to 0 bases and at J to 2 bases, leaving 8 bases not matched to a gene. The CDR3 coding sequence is TGTGCCAGCAGCTTGGGCCGCCAAGGGGGCACTGGAAACACCATATATTTT. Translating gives CASSLGRQGGTGNTIYF.

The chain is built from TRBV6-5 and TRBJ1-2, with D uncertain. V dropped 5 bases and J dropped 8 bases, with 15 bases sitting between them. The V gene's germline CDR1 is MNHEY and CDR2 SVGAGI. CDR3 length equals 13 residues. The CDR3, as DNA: TGTGCCAGCAGTACCGGACGCTTGGAGGGCTACACCTTC. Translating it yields CASSTGRLEGYTF.

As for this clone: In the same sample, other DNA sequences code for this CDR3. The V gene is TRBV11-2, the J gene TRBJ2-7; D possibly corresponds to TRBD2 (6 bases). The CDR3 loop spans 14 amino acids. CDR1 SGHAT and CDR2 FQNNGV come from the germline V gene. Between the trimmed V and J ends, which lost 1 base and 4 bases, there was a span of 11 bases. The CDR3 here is CASSLGDSSYEQYF. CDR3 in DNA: TGTGCCAGCAGCTTAGGGGACTCTTCTTACGAGCAGTACTTC.